This T cell receptor (beta chain) comes out of a study of shared clonotypes between healthy human individuals. Study in general: Per donor, three plates held CD4 naive cells, three held CD4 memory, two held CD8 naive and one held CD8 memory. Study results and caveats: Sequencing depth was expected to affect clonotype sharing among donors.

Germline assignment: CDR1 SGHTS and CDR2 YDEGEE. This CDR3 spans 14 amino acids. The ends lost 5 bases at V and 3 bases at J; junction bases unmatched: 6. Note on this clone: No antigen is known for it.

Naivety among CD8 cells was defined by CD45RO negativity and positive CCR7 selection, thereby excluding terminally differentiated effector memory CD45RA+ cells. It was across several immunoSEQ plates that each subset's genomic DNA was evenly split. Profiled with immunoSEQ multiplex PCR; TCRdb holds only in-frame clones, not every one. Counted here are around 1.9 million clones, around 93% occurring once; the ten biggest clones make up more than 1.5%. Sequencing used naive CD8+ T cells from PBMCs. The J gene is TRBJ2-7, the V gene TRBV5-8, with TRBD1 matching 9 bases. The TCR comes from a man younger than 30 in good health. Some clones in this sample may be carry-over from other donors' samples. CDR3 bases: TGTGCCAGCAGTTTGCGGGACAGGGTCTACGAGCAGTACTTC. It encodes CASSLRDRVYEQYF.